These 15 T cell receptor beta chains were all obtained from the same sample, sequenced in a study of T cells in Graves' hyperthyroidism and ophthalmopathy. TCR beta CDR3 regions were amplified from RNA. First-round RT-PCR with HTBI primers amplified the TCR CDR3 region. TCRdb re-analysed the multiplex PCR reads in MiXCR, keeping a single row per CDR3 protein. Of around 480,000 distinct CDR3 sequences in the sample, approximately 15% are singletons; the top ten hold 15% to 20%. The sequencing sample was made of blood. These receptors came from a woman under 30 with Graves' hyperthyroidism.

This clonotype was seen only a few times. The V call is TRBV30, the J call TRBJ2-1; TRBD2 aligns across 7 bases. Germline V lookup: CDR1 GTSNPN, CDR2 SVGIG (reference sequence). Trimming cost V 7 bases and J 4 bases; bases outside gene matches: 10. The CDR3 length is 14 residues. CDR3 bases: TGTGCCTCCGACATGCTAGCGGATTACAATGAGCAGTTCTTC. Translated: CASDMLADYNEQFF. Full variable domain (outside the CDR3, taken from reference TRBV30 and TRBJ2-1): SQTIHQWPATLVQPVGSPLSLECTVEGTSNPNLYWYRQAAGRGLQLLFYSVGIGQISSEVPQNLSASRPQDRQFILSSKKLLLSDSGFYLCASDMLADYNEQFFGPGTRLTVL.

This clonotype has a count of ten or more. The rearrangement joins TRBV10-3 to TRBJ2-5; 14 bases agree with TRBD2. The CDR3 extends over 20 amino acids. The trim removed 3 bases at V and 4 bases at J, leaving 16 bases unmatched. CDR1 ENHRY and CDR2 SYGVKD come from the germline V gene. CDR3 region: CAISDLVVARGLAGGETQYF. CDR3 DNA: TGTGCCATCAGTGACCTCGTCGTAGCCAGAGGACTAGCGGGAGGAGAGACCCAGTACTTC.

The CDR3 spells CSARDKRGLAGYYEQYV. As DNA, the CDR3 is TGCAGTGCTAGAGATAAACGGGGACTAGCGGGATACTACGAGCAGTACGTC. This rearrangement joins TRBV20-1 to TRBJ2-7; TRBD2 matches 13 bases. Germline lookup yields CDR1 DFQATT and CDR2 SNEGSKA (reference sequence). J was trimmed by 3 bases and V by 0 bases; bases with no gene match: 8. CDR3 length: 17 residues.

In its sample, this clonotype was seen many times. The chain joins TRBV20-1 to TRBJ1-3; D might be TRBD1 (5 bases). Trimming pared 4 bases from V and 0 bases from J, leaving 10 bases between. The germline V gene has CDR1 DFQATT and CDR2 SNEGSKA (reference sequence). This CDR3 has 14 residues. The CDR3 nucleotides are TGCAGTGCTATGCCCGGGACCTCTGGAAACACCATATATTTT. Its translation: CSAMPGTSGNTIYF.

In its sample, this clonotype was seen a few times. This rearrangement joins TRBV6-1 to TRBJ1-1; D is unresolved. The CDR3 is 12 residues long. Germline CDR1 is MNHNS and CDR2 is SASEGT. Trimming removed 10 bases from V and 4 bases from J, with 13 bases in between. The chain's CDR3 is CATREGGTEAFF. CDR3 DNA: TGTGCCACCCGAGAGGGCGGCACTGAAGCTTTCTTT.

Ten or more counts support this clonotype. The CDR3 loop is CASSVAPRSGRRTDTQYF. The DNA for the CDR3 is TGTGCCAGCAGCGTAGCACCCCGAAGCGGGAGGCGCACAGATACGCAGTATTTT. The chain combines TRBV9 with TRBJ2-3; 9 bases are a match to TRBD2. V was pared by 0 bases and J by 1 base, with 9 bases of the junction left unmatched. CDR1 is SGDLS, CDR2 YYNGEE, per germline. This CDR3 comprises 18 residues. Complete variable domain (other parts from reference TRBV9 and TRBJ2-3): DSGVTQTPKHLITATGQRVTLRCSPRSGDLSVYWYQQSLDQGLQFLIQYYNGEERAKGNILERFSAQQFPDLHSELNLSSLELGDSALYFCASSVAPRSGRRTDTQYFGPGTRLTVL.

This clonotype came up many times. This rearrangement joins TRBV12-3 or TRBV12-4 to TRBJ2-2; D is unresolved. V was shortened by 7 bases and J by 1 base, with 7 bases between the two germline ends. The CDR3 is 13 residues long. CDR3 DNA: TGTGCCAGCATCCAAGAGAACACCGGGGAGCTGTTTTTT. It yields the protein CASIQENTGELFF.

About this clonotype itself: A much bigger clone sits one base away, suggesting this may be a read error. V gene TRBV12-3 or TRBV12-4 combines with J gene TRBJ1-4; weak D call: TRBD1 (6 bases). This CDR3 contains 15 residues. Trimming cost V 6 bases and J 6 bases, with 17 bases left between them. CDR3 in amino acids: CASSDAGVRDEKLFF. CDR3 nucleotides: TGTGCCAGCAGCGATGCAGGGGTTAGGGATGAAAAACTGTTTTTT.

This chain joins TRBV5-1 and TRBJ2-5; 12 bases line up with TRBD2. With 0 bases clipped from V and 3 bases from J, the junction kept 3 bases outside the gene matches. Germline V gives CDR1 SGHRS, CDR2 YFSETQ. The CDR3 runs to 16 residues. The CDR3 sequence: CASSLGLAGVKETQYF. DNA for the CDR3: TGCGCCAGCAGCTTGGGACTAGCGGGAGTAAAAGAGACCCAGTACTTC.

This clonotype has at least ten counts. CDR3 residues: CAISGASGSSYNEQFF. The CDR3 coding sequence is TGTGCCATCAGTGGGGCTAGCGGGAGCTCCTACAATGAGCAGTTCTTC. V is TRBV10-3 and J is TRBJ2-1; 10 bases fit TRBD2. This CDR3 comprises 16 residues. CDR1 is ENHRY, CDR2 SYGVKD, per germline. With V trimmed by 4 bases and J by 0 bases, 3 bases remained unmatched.

The chain has TRBV27 and TRBJ2-1; TRBD1 agrees at 7 bases. V was pared by 6 bases and J by 4 bases, with 9 bases of the junction left unmatched. The CDR3 has 15 residues. Germline-derived CDR1 and CDR2 are MNHEY and SMNVEV (reference sequence). The CDR3 DNA reads TGTGCCAGCAGCCGTGACAGGGCCAGTTACAATGAGCAGTTCTTC. Protein: CASSRDRASYNEQFF.

Regarding this clonotype: Just one base apart from a much larger clone, this may be a read error. This chain links TRBV29-1 with TRBJ2-5, with D maybe TRBD2 (5 bases). Germline V gene sequence: CDR1 SQVTM, CDR2 ANQGSEA. The CDR3 extends over 13 amino acids. As DNA, the CDR3 is TGCAGCGTTGTGGGAGCCTGGGCAGAGACCCAGCACTTC. This codes for CSVVGAWAETQHF. Together with reference TRBV29-1 and TRBJ2-5, the CDR3 gives the full variable domain: SAVISQKPSRDICQRGTSLTIQCQVDSQVTMMFWYRQQPGQSLTLIATANQGSEATYESGFVIDKFPISRPNLTFSTLTVSNMSPEDSSIYLCSVVGAWAETQHFGPGTRLLVL.

This clonotype was picked up a small number of times. CDR3 DNA sequence: TGTGCCAGCAGTTACGCCTCCGGGTCACGGGACGAGCAGTACTTC. This sequence encodes CASSYASGSRDEQYF. The chain uses TRBV6-5 and TRBJ2-7; D is unresolved. Germline CDR1 reads MNHEY; CDR2 reads SVGAGI. V lost 2 bases and J lost 5, with 16 bases in between. This CDR3 contains 15 residues.

The table lists this clonotype with a few counts. The genes are TRBV24-1 and TRBJ1-2, with 7 positions matching TRBD1. Germline V gene sequence: CDR1 KGHDR, CDR2 SFDVKD. Trimming cost V 4 bases and J 4 bases; bases outside gene matches: 14. CDR3 length: 17 residues. The CDR3 coding sequence is TGTGCCACCAGTGACCCAGGGGGGCCTAGAGGGAGCTATGGCTACACCTTC. It yields the protein CATSDPGGPRGSYGYTF.

This clonotype was recorded at least ten times. The chain combines TRBV11-2 with TRBJ2-7, with 10 positions matching TRBD2. The trim removed 5 bases at V and 5 bases at J, leaving 9 bases unmatched. The CDR3 is 15 residues long. Germline lookup yields CDR1 SGHAT and CDR2 FQNNGV. In DNA form, the CDR3 reads TGTGCCAGCAGCCTGAGCGGGAGGGCCTTCGACGAGCAGTACGTC. This gives the protein CASSLSGRAFDEQYV.